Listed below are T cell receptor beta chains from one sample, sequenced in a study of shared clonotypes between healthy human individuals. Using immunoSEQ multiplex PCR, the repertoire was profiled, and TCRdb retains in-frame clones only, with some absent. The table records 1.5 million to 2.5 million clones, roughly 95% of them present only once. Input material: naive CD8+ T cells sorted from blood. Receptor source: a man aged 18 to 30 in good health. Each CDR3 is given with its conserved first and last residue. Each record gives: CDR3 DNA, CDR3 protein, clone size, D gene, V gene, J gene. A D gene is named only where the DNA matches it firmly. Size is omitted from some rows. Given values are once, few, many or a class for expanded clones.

cdr3_nt: TGTGCCAGCAGCTTAGAGGGGGCGGAGCAGTTCTTC; cdr3_aa: CASSLEGAEQFF; clone_size: -; d_call: TRBD1; v_call: TRBV13; j_call: TRBJ2-1
cdr3_nt: TGTGCCAGCAGCTTAGGTACTGGAAGGCAGTACTTC; cdr3_aa: CASSLGTGRQYF; clone_size: -; d_call: -; v_call: TRBV13; j_call: TRBJ2-7
cdr3_nt: TGCGCCAGCAGCTCACCTTCTAGCGGAGACTCCTACAATGAGCAGTTCTTC; cdr3_aa: CASSSPSSGDSYNEQFF; clone_size: -; d_call: TRBD2; v_call: TRBV5-1; j_call: TRBJ2-1
cdr3_nt: TGTGCCAGCAGCTTCGAAGCGGGAGCTAACTACGAGCAGTACTTC; cdr3_aa: CASSFEAGANYEQYF; clone_size: -; d_call: TRBD2; v_call: TRBV11-2; j_call: TRBJ2-7
cdr3_nt: TGTGCCAGCAAGGGGGACAGACCTTTCCAAGAGACCCAGTACTTC; cdr3_aa: CASKGDRPFQETQYF; clone_size: -; d_call: TRBD1; v_call: TRBV2; j_call: TRBJ2-5
cdr3_nt: TGTGCCAGCAGCTTCCCCTTGCGACTAGAGGGCTTAGAGACCCAGTACTTC; cdr3_aa: CASSFPLRLEGLETQYF; clone_size: -; d_call: -; v_call: TRBV7-2; j_call: TRBJ2-5
cdr3_nt: TGTGCCATCAGTGCCGCGGCCCAGGGATCCCCCTACGAGCAGTACTTC; cdr3_aa: CAISAAAQGSPYEQYF; clone_size: -; d_call: -; v_call: TRBV10-3; j_call: TRBJ2-7
cdr3_nt: TGTGCCAGCAGCACGGACAGGGGCTCCTACGAGCAGTACTTC; cdr3_aa: CASSTDRGSYEQYF; clone_size: -; d_call: TRBD1; v_call: TRBV7-9; j_call: TRBJ2-7
cdr3_nt: TGCGCCAGCAGCTTCAGGACGGAGTCCTACGAGCAGTACTTC; cdr3_aa: CASSFRTESYEQYF; clone_size: -; d_call: -; v_call: TRBV5-1; j_call: TRBJ2-7
cdr3_nt: TGTGCCAGCAGTTACTCACAGGTGAAAGGAGTGGAAAAACTGTTTTTT; cdr3_aa: CASSYSQVKGVEKLFF; clone_size: -; d_call: -; v_call: TRBV6-5; j_call: TRBJ1-4
cdr3_nt: TGTGCCAGCAGTCCCGGGACGGCCTACAATGAGCAGTTCTTC; cdr3_aa: CASSPGTAYNEQFF; clone_size: -; d_call: -; v_call: TRBV7-9; j_call: TRBJ2-1
cdr3_nt: TGTGCCAGCGGACTAGCGGGGCGGGACGAGACCCAGTACTTC; cdr3_aa: CASGLAGRDETQYF; clone_size: -; d_call: TRBD2; v_call: TRBV27; j_call: TRBJ2-5
cdr3_nt: TGTGCCTGGAGTGTAATTGGGCAAGACCTGCAGGCTGAAGCTTTCTTT; cdr3_aa: CAWSVIGQDLQAEAFF; clone_size: -; d_call: -; v_call: TRBV30; j_call: TRBJ1-1
cdr3_nt: TGTGCCAGCAGCCCAACTCCTGAAGCTTTCTTT; cdr3_aa: CASSPTPEAFF; clone_size: -; d_call: -; v_call: TRBV6-6; j_call: TRBJ1-1
cdr3_nt: TGTGCCAGCAGTCGGAGTGGACAATTAGAGACCCAGTACTTC; cdr3_aa: CASSRSGQLETQYF; clone_size: -; d_call: -; v_call: TRBV6-6; j_call: TRBJ2-5
cdr3_nt: TGTGCCTGGAGTCTCACAGGGGGCGCTGGAGATACGCAGTATTTT; cdr3_aa: CAWSLTGGAGDTQYF; clone_size: -; d_call: TRBD1; v_call: TRBV30; j_call: TRBJ2-3
cdr3_nt: TGTGCCAGTAGTATAGGGGGTCTATCCTATGGCTACACCTTC; cdr3_aa: CASSIGGLSYGYTF; clone_size: -; d_call: -; v_call: TRBV19; j_call: TRBJ1-2
cdr3_nt: TGTGCCAGCAGTTTTGTTAATAACTATGGCTACACCTTC; cdr3_aa: CASSFVNNYGYTF; clone_size: -; d_call: -; v_call: TRBV27; j_call: TRBJ1-2
cdr3_nt: TGTGCCAGCAGCGTAGCGGGGGGTGGCTACACCTTC; cdr3_aa: CASSVAGGGYTF; clone_size: once; d_call: -; v_call: TRBV9; j_call: TRBJ1-2
cdr3_nt: TGTGCCAGTAGTATATGGACAGGGGGAGGAGAGACCCAGTACTTC; cdr3_aa: CASSIWTGGGETQYF; clone_size: -; d_call: TRBD1; v_call: TRBV19; j_call: TRBJ2-5
cdr3_nt: TGTGCCAGCAGCTGGGGGCGGGAGGGCGGCGGGGAGCTGTTTTTT; cdr3_aa: CASSWGREGGGELFF; clone_size: -; d_call: TRBD2; v_call: TRBV7-2; j_call: TRBJ2-2
cdr3_nt: TGTGCCAGTAGGGGATTTACTGAAGCTTTCTTT; cdr3_aa: CASRGFTEAFF; clone_size: -; d_call: -; v_call: TRBV19; j_call: TRBJ1-1
cdr3_nt: TGTGCCAGCAGCTCGGGACTAGCGGGCCCCTCCTACGAGCAGTACTTC; cdr3_aa: CASSSGLAGPSYEQYF; clone_size: -; d_call: TRBD2; v_call: TRBV11-2; j_call: TRBJ2-7
cdr3_nt: TGTGCCAGCAGCCAGGGGCCAGGCTCCTACGAGCAGTACTTC; cdr3_aa: CASSQGPGSYEQYF; clone_size: -; d_call: -; v_call: TRBV6-1; j_call: TRBJ2-7
cdr3_nt: TGTGCCAGCAGCGGAGGGACACGCAGCACCTACGAGCAGTACTTC; cdr3_aa: CASSGGTRSTYEQYF; clone_size: -; d_call: -; v_call: TRBV5-6; j_call: TRBJ2-7
cdr3_nt: TGTGCCAGTAGTATAGATTTTACAGGGGGCTTTTACGAGCAGTACTTC; cdr3_aa: CASSIDFTGGFYEQYF; clone_size: -; d_call: TRBD1; v_call: TRBV19; j_call: TRBJ2-7
cdr3_nt: TGTGCCACCGGGGCGGACAGGCTCTACGAGCAGTACTTC; cdr3_aa: CATGADRLYEQYF; clone_size: -; d_call: TRBD1; v_call: TRBV27; j_call: TRBJ2-7
cdr3_nt: TGTGCCAGCAGTTTATCGGAAGGCTACGAGCAGTACTTC; cdr3_aa: CASSLSEGYEQYF; clone_size: -; d_call: -; v_call: TRBV27; j_call: TRBJ2-7